Listed here are 14 T cell receptor beta chains from one sample, sequenced in a study of shared clonotypes between healthy human individuals. Profiling relied on immunoSEQ multiplex PCR, and the TCRdb table lists in-frame clones only, not all of them. The table has about 1 million clones, around 75% seen once. The material sequenced was memory CD4+ T cells sorted from blood. The subset is: CD45RA-negative fraction. All receptors come from a man aged 18 to 29 in good health.

J is TRBJ2-2 and V is TRBV9; 9 positions match TRBD2. Germline-derived CDR1 and CDR2 are SGDLS and YYNGEE. The CDR3 contains 15 residues. V shed 0 bases and J 5 bases; nucleotides not matched to a gene: 2. CDR3 in DNA: TGTGCCAGCAGCGTAGGACTAGCGGAGACCGGGGAGCTGTTTTTT. This codes for CASSVGLAETGELFF.

This clone was found once. V and J are TRBV6-1 and TRBJ1-4; 8 positions agree with TRBD1. V trimming: 7 bases; J trimming: 8 bases; junction bases outside the gene matches: 9. CDR1 and CDR2 (germline): MNHNS, SASEGT. The CDR3 is made up of 14 amino acids. CDR3 loop: CASTQQGVGEKLFF. CDR3 sequence (DNA): TGTGCCAGCACCCAACAGGGGGTTGGAGAAAAACTGTTTTTT.

This clone was recorded a few times. The genes are TRBV19 and TRBJ1-4; TRBD1 matches 7 bases. Unmatched junction bases numbered 6, after V lost 5 bases and J lost 3 bases. The CDR3 runs to 15 residues. In germline, CDR1 is LNHDA, CDR2 SQIVND (reference sequence). CDR3 sequence (DNA): TGTGCCAGTAGTCAACAGGGGTCGGCTAATGAAAAACTGTTTTTT. Residues: CASSQQGSANEKLFF.

The sample holds one count of this clone. The chain combines TRBV11-2 with TRBJ2-5; TRBD2 aligns across 8 bases. CDR1 is SGHAT and CDR2 is FQNNGV in the germline V gene. CDR3 size: 15 residues. With 4 bases clipped from V and 8 bases from J, the junction kept 12 bases outside the gene matches. The CDR3 loop reads CASSSERLLAGTQYF. Here the CDR3 DNA reads TGTGCCAGCAGCTCGGAGAGACTATTAGCGGGAACCCAGTACTTC. The variable domain in full, completed from reference TRBV11-2 and TRBJ2-5, reads EAGVAQSPRYKIIEKRQSVAFWCNPISGHATLYWYQQILGQGPKLLIQFQNNGVVDDSQLPKDRFSAERLKGVDSTLKIQPAKLEDSAVYLCASSSERLLAGTQYFGPGTRLLVL.

The chain joins TRBV7-8 to TRBJ1-1, with TRBD1 matching over 7 bases. Germline CDR1 reads SGHVS; CDR2 reads FQNEAQ. The CDR3 has 15 amino acids. The ends lost 5 bases at V and 1 base at J; junction bases unmatched: 7. CDR3 sequence: CASSNRDSWNTEAFF. The CDR3 region has the DNA TGTGCCAGCAGCAATCGGGACAGTTGGAACACTGAAGCTTTCTTT.

The rearrangement links TRBV10-2 to TRBJ2-5; TRBD1 matches 9 bases. Germline V lookup: CDR1 WSHSY, CDR2 SAAADI. The V gene end was trimmed by 6 bases and the J gene end by 5 bases; junction bases not matched to a gene: 7. This CDR3 spans 14 amino acids. In nucleotides, the CDR3 is TGCGCCAGCAGCCCCGGACAGGGGTGGGAGACCCAGTACTTC. Translation: CASSPGQGWETQYF.

This clone was observed a handful of times. The rearrangement links TRBV4-1 to TRBJ2-6, with 7 nucleotides matching TRBD2. The CDR3 has 19 residues. In germline, CDR1 is MGHRA, CDR2 YSYEKL. Trimming at V came to 0 bases and at J to 4 bases, leaving 12 bases not matched to a gene. The CDR3 sequence is CASSQDWGGARSGANVLTF. The CDR3 DNA sequence: TGCGCCAGCAGCCAAGATTGGGGAGGGGCGCGGTCCGGGGCCAACGTCCTGACTTTC.

The chain couples TRBV28 to TRBJ1-4; weak D call: TRBD1 (5 bases). V lost 9 bases to trimming and J lost 11 bases, with 19 bases between them. From germline, CDR1 is MDHEN and CDR2 SYDVKM. The CDR3 spans 13 residues. CDR3 bases: TGTGCCAGTAGTGGGGGTCTATTGGGGAAACTGTTTTTT. Protein product: CASSGGLLGKLFF.

The genes are TRBV29-1 and TRBJ2-7; the D gene is possibly TRBD1 (6 bases). Trimming pared 6 bases from V and 4 bases from J, leaving 10 bases between. This CDR3 spans 11 amino acids. Per germline, CDR1 SQVTM and CDR2 ANQGSEA. The chain's CDR3 is CSVLQGYEQYF. The DNA of the CDR3 is TGCAGCGTCCTACAGGGTTACGAGCAGTACTTC.

The rearrangement uses TRBV12-5 and TRBJ1-2, with no clear D. The length of the CDR3 is 15 residues. The V gene's germline CDR1 is LGHNT and CDR2 FRNRAP. V was pared by 3 bases and J by 0 bases, with 11 bases between. The CDR3 is CASGFSADTNYGYTF. The CDR3 bases are TGTGCTAGTGGTTTCTCGGCGGATACTAACTATGGCTACACCTTC.

This clone was detected ten times or more. This chain links TRBV10-3 with TRBJ2-1; D remains ambiguous. V lost 2 bases and J 7 bases, leaving 9 bases between the germline ends. Germline V gives CDR1 ENHRY, CDR2 SYGVKD. The CDR3 consists of 13 residues. The CDR3 bases are TGTGCCATCAGTGAGGAAGGTAGGAATGAGCAGTTCTTC. Protein: CAISEEGRNEQFF.

This clone was seen more than once but under ten times. V gene TRBV6-1 combines with J gene TRBJ1-1, with 7 bases fitting TRBD1. Per the germline V gene, CDR1 is MNHNS and CDR2 is SASEGT. The CDR3 spans 11 residues. V trimming: 7 bases; J trimming: 10 bases; junction bases outside the gene matches: 6. CDR3 coding DNA: TGTGCCAGCAAATGGACAGGCTCAGCTTTCTTT. Translated, it gives CASKWTGSAFF.

CDR3 nucleotides: TGTGCCAGTAGTAAGGACAGGGAAACAACTAATGAAAAACTGTTTTTT. It is translated as CASSKDRETTNEKLFF. The chain links TRBV19 to TRBJ1-4; 8 bases are shared with TRBD1. From germline, CDR1 is LNHDA and CDR2 SQIVND (reference sequence). The length of the CDR3 is 16 residues. V was pared by 4 bases and J by 0 bases, with 4 bases of the junction left unmatched.

The V call is TRBV5-4, the J call TRBJ1-6; TRBD1 is a possible D gene (5 bases). The CDR3 has 18 residues. The V end lost 4 bases, the J end lost 10 bases, and 27 bases lay between the germline ends. CDR1 and CDR2 (germline): SGHNT, YYREEE (reference sequence). CDR3 loop: CASSALRLGGAFTSPLHF. CDR3 nucleotides: TGTGCCAGCAGCGCCCTTAGGTTAGGAGGGGCCTTTACCTCACCCCTCCACTTT.